This T cell receptor (beta chain) was found in a study of shared clonotypes between healthy human individuals. Only Caucasian adults living in Nashville, Tennessee made up the donor group. Study results and caveats: Some naive CD4 clonotypes, around 5%, turned up in common across a handful of donors.

CDR1 SGHNT and CDR2 YENEEA come from the germline V gene. The V end was cut by 1 base, the J end by 8 bases, with 6 bases between. The CDR3 is 12 amino acids. For this clone: The antigen remains unidentified.

The table came from immunoSEQ multiplex PCR; TCRdb's copy has only in-frame clones and leaves some out. The data contain about 2.5 million clones, about 90% of them seen just once; the ten biggest clones take up 0.37%. Sequencing input: naive CD4+ T cells from PBMCs. Sample subset: CD45RA+ positively selected. This clonotype was obtained from a man younger than 35 in good health. Some clones in this sample may be carry-over from other donors' samples. The rearrangement links TRBV11-3 to TRBJ2-1; D call uncertain. In DNA, the CDR3 is TGTGCCAGCAGCTTAGCGGTGGATGAGCAGTTCTTC. Translation gives CASSLAVDEQFF.